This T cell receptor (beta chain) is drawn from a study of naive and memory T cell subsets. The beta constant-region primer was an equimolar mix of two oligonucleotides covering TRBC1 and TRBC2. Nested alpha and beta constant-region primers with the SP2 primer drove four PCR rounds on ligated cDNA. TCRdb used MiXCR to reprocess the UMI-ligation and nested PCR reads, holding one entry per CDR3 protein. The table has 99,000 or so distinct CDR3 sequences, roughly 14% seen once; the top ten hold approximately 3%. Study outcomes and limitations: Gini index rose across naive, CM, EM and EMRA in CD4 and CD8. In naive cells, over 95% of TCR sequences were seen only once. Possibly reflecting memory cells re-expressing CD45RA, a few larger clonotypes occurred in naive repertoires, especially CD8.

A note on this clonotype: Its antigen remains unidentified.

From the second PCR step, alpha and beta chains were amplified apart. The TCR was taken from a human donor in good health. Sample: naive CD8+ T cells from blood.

The CDR3 coding sequence is TGTGCCAGCAGCCTTCCGGACGGAATCAATGAGCAGTTCTTC. This gives the protein CASSLPDGINEQFF. The chain carries TRBV4-2 and TRBJ2-1; the D is unclear. CDR1 and CDR2 (germline): LGHNA, YNFKEQ. This CDR3 has 14 amino acids. V shed 4 bases and J shed 6 bases, with 13 bases lying between them.